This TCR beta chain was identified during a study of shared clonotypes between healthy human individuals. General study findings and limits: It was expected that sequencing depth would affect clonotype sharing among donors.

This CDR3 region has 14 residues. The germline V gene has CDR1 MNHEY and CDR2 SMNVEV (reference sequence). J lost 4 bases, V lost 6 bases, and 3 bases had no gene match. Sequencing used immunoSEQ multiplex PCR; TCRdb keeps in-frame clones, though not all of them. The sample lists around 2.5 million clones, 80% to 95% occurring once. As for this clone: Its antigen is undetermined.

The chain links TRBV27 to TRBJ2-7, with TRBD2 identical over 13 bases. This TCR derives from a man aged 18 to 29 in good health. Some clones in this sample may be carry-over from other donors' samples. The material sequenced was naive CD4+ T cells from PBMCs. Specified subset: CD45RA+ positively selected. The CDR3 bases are TGTGCCAGCAGGAAACTAGCGGGAGGGTACGAGCAGTACTTC. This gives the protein CASRKLAGGYEQYF.